This T cell receptor beta chain was documented in a study of blood T cell repertoires in COVID-19 (dated by TCRdb to 2020 to 2022). Regarding the complete study: Samples covering the acute and convalescent phases of COVID-19 were provided by collaborators in the United States, Italy and Spain. The dataset comprised deeply sampled blood TCRbeta repertoires from subjects exposed to, actively infected with, or recovered from COVID-19. The samples were drawn from the first 160 participants of the ongoing ImmuneRACE study and from some 1,300 subjects provided by 6 global collaborators. The repertoires were released in a freely available public database meant as a resource for research on the immune response to SARS-CoV-2. Nearly every sample came with metadata listing a de-identified subject ID, COVID-19 status, age in years and sex. The material from the prospective study consisted of cDNA or gDNA derived from T cells, B-cell-depleted T cells, or PBMCs. Where available, HLA class I and class II types were taken from metadata supplied by the sample provider and were not determined by assay-based typing. The research as a whole found: How much clinical and demographic metadata was included differed by source and by participant, and the metadata was provided uncurated.

The immunoSEQ Assay, a bias-controlled multiplex PCR, was used to amplify TCRbeta CDR3 regions from genomic DNA. In the authors' own workflow: The number of nucleated cells in each sample was estimated by amplification of reference gene primers within the assay. To quantify the absolute abundance of each unique TCRbeta CDR3 rearrangement, sequence reads were collapsed and filtered. For each sample, productive Simpson clonality was calculated as the square root of Simpson's diversity index across productive rearrangements. In TCRdb, the immuneACCESS table is reduced to in-frame sequences with V and J assigned. These tables do not hold every clone; where another copy was compared, an unresolved V gene accounts for under half, and the others remain unexplained. Clonal size and the V and J genes are those of that table, whereas D and trimming came from the DNA. For this sample the table gives 300,000 or so clones, of which 90% were detected only once. In total, the top ten clones hold 1% to 1.3% of the sample.

This clone was detected once. Its antigen has not been determined. Per-nucleotide qualities are absent, and no much larger clonotype sits a single base away. This CDR3 is also generated by other DNA sequences in the sample. The CDR3 runs 15 amino acids, cysteine and phenylalanine included. Left in the record is the CDR3 DNA by itself, 45 bases read in frame from the first base. Here V drops 0 bases and J drops 7 bases, and the junction holds 7 bases not matched to any gene. As encoded in the germline V gene, CDR1 is SGHRS while CDR2 is YFSETQ. Participants in the prospective study were aged about 18 to 100 years, lived in about two dozen United States geographic areas, and enrolled through a virtual design. To assign participants to cohorts, the prospective study relied on clinical history that participants themselves reported in a screening survey and a study questionnaire. Recovered participants in ImmuneRACE Cohort 3 were defined by two consecutive negative NP/OP PCR tests, clearance by a healthcare professional, or resolution of symptoms. Mobile phlebotomists in the prospective study collected whole blood, serum and a nasopharyngeal or oropharyngeal swab from every participant. Participants in the prospective study had the option to provide additional blood draws and questionnaires over a 2-month period. Before DNA extraction, prospective study blood samples were shipped either frozen or at room temperature.

This chain is built from TRBV5-1 and TRBJ2-1, with 7 middle bases fitting TRBD1. The specimen sequenced was PBMCs or T cells enriched from blood (not recorded which). The TCR was taken from a woman aged 25-40 years who had recovered from COVID-19. CDR3 loop: CASSLGQGVGNEQFF. In nucleotides, the sequence is TGCGCCAGCAGCTTGGGACAGGGAGTAGGAAATGAGCAGTTCTTC.